The TCR beta chain under discussion was sequenced for a study of blood T cell repertoires in COVID-19. Unmatched junction bases numbered 7, after V lost 1 base and J lost 7 bases. Germline V gene data show CDR1 as SEHNR and CDR2 as FQNEAQ (reference sequence). This CDR3 has 16 residues. The repertoire was sequenced with immunoSEQ multiplex PCR; TCRdb's copy has only in-frame clones and lacks some. This sample has about 250,000 clones; around four fifths occur once, and the top ten carry 4.7%. V and J are TRBV7-9 and TRBJ2-1, with TRBD1 matching 10 bases. The sequencing input was peripheral blood. The source of this sequence is a woman in her 70s with acute or convalescent COVID-19. CDR3 DNA: TGTGCCAGCAGCTTAGTGACAGGGGGCGGAACAAATGAGCAGTTCTTC. It encodes CASSLVTGGGTNEQFF.